This T cell receptor (beta chain) was retrieved from a study of shared clonotypes between healthy human individuals. Study-level points and caveats: Naive subsets typically showed greater estimated richness than memory subsets.

On this clone: What it binds is unknown.

CDR3 size: 13 residues. Germline values: CDR1 LNHDA, CDR2 SQIVND (reference sequence). V lost 3 bases, J lost 3 bases, and 9 bases lay in between. Profiling relied on immunoSEQ multiplex PCR, and the TCRdb table lists in-frame clones only, not all of them. The sample records 650,000 to 700,000 clones, roughly 87% being singletons. Sequencing input: memory CD8+ T cells from PBMCs. The subset: CD45RO+ cells pooled with CCR7-negative TemRA cells. This sequence joins TRBV19 and TRBJ2-7; no reliable D call. The TCR sequence derives from a man aged 18 to 29 in good health. Some clones in this sample may be carry-over from other donors' samples. The DNA for the CDR3 is TGTGCCAGTAGTATGGTAGAAGGCTACGAGCAGTACTTC. Translation gives CASSMVEGYEQYF.